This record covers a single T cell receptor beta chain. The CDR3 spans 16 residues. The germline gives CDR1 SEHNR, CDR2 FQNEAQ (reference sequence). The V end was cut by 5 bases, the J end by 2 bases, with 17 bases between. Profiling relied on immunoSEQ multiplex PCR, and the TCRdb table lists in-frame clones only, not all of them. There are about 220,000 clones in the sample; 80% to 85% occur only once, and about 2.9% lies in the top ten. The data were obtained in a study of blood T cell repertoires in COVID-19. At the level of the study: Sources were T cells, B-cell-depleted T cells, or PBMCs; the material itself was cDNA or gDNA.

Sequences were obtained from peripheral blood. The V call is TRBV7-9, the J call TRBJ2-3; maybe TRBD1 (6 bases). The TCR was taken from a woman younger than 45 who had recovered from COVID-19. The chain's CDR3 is CASSPGQLSFTDTQYF. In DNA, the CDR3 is TGTGCCAGCAGCCCCGGACAGCTTAGTTTCACAGATACGCAGTATTTT. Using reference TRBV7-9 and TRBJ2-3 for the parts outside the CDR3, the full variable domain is DTGVSQNPRHKITKRGQNVTFRCDPISEHNRLYWYRQTLGQGPEFLTYFQNEAQLEKSRLLSDRFSAERPKGSFSTLEIQRTEQGDSAMYLCASSPGQLSFTDTQYFGPGTRLTVL.